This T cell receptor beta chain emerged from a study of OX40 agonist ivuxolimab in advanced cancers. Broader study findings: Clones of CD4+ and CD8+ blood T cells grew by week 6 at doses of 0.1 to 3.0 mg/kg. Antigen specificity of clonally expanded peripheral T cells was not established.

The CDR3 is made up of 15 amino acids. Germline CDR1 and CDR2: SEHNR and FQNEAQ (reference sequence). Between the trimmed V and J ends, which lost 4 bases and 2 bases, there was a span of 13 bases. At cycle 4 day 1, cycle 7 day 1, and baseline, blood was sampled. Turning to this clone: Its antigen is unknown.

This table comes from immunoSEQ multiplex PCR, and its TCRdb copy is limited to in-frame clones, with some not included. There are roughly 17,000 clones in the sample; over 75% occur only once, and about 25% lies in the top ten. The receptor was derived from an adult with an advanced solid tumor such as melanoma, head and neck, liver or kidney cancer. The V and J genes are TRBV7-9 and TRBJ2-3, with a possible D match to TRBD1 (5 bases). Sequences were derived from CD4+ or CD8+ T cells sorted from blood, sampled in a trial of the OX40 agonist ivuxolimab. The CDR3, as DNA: TGTGCCAGCAGCTCCCTCAGGGTGGTCACAGATACGCAGTATTTT. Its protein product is CASSSLRVVTDTQYF.